The clone carrying this TCR beta chain was observed a single time. The Seattle site enrolled patients during active infection and followed them longitudinally. Source study methods: The assay estimated nucleated cells by amplifying reference gene primers. The table came from immunoSEQ multiplex PCR; TCRdb's copy has only in-frame clones and leaves some out. V and J calls and clone size are copied from that table; D and trimming were computed from the DNA. The sample holds about 170,000 clones, approximately 90% seen once. V lost 2 bases to trimming and J lost 3 bases; unmatched junction nucleotides: 1. This CDR3 region has 15 residues. In germline, CDR1 is MNHEY, CDR2 SVGAGI. The entry originates in a study of blood T cell repertoires in COVID-19.

V gene TRBV6-5 combines with J gene TRBJ1-5, with 10 nucleotides matching TRBD1. The sequence derives from a man aged 18 to 35 with COVID-19, enrolled during active disease. Sequenced input: peripheral blood. CDR3 in DNA: TGTGCCAGCAGTTACGGGACAGGGGCCAATCAGCCCCAGCATTTT. This encodes CASSYGTGANQPQHF.